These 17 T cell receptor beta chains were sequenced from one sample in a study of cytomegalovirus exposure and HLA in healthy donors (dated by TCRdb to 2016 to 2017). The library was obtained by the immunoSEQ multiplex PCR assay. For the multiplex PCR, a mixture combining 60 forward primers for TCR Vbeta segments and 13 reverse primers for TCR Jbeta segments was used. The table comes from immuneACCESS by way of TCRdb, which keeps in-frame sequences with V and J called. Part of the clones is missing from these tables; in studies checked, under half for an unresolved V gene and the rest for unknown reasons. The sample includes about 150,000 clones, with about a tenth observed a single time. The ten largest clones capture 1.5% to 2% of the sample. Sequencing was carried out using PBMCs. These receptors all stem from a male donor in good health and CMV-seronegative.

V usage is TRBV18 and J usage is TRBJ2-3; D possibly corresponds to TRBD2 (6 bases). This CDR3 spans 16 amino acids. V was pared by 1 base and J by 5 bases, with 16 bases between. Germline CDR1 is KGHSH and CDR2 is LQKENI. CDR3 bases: TGTGCCAGCTCACCACGTGGGGGGAGCGAGAGAGATACGCAGTATTTT. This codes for CASSPRGGSERDTQYF.

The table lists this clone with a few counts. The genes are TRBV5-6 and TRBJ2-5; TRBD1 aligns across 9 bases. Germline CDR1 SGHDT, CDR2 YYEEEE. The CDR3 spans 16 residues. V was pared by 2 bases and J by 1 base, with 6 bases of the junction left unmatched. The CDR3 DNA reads TGTGCCAGCAGCTTTGACAGGGGGTCCCGCCAAGAGACCCAGTACTTC. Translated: CASSFDRGSRQETQYF.

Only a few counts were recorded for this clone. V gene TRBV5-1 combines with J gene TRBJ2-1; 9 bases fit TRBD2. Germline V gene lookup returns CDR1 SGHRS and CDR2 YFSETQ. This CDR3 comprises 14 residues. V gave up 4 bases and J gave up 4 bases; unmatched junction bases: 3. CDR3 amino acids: CASSTLAGYNEQFF. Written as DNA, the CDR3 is TGCGCCAGCAGCACCCTAGCGGGGTACAATGAGCAGTTCTTC.

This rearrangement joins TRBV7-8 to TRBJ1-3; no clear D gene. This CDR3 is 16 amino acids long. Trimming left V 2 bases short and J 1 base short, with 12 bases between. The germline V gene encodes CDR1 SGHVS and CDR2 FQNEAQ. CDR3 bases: TGTGCCAGCAGCTTATTTGGCACCCATTCTGGAAACACCATATATTTT. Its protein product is CASSLFGTHSGNTIYF.

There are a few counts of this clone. CDR3 bases: TGTGCCGCTGAACAGTTTTACTATGGCTACACCTTC. Protein sequence: CAAEQFYYGYTF. The J gene is TRBJ1-2, the V gene TRBV28; D is ambiguous. The V and J ends lost 11 bases and 3 bases respectively, with 13 bases between them. From germline, CDR1 is MDHEN and CDR2 SYDVKM. The CDR3 has 12 residues.

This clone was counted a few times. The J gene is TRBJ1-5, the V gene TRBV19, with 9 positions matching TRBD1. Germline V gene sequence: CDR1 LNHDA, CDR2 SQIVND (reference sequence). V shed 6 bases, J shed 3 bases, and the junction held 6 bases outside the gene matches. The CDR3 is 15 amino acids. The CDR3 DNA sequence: TGTGCCAGTAGCTGGACAGGGGCCCTCAATCAGCCCCAGCATTTT. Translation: CASSWTGALNQPQHF.

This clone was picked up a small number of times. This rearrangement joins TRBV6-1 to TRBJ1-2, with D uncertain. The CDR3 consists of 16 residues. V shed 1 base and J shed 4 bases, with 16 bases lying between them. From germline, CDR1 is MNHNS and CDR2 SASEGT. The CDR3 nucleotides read TGTGCCAGCAGTGAAGGTCTGGCACCCAGAGGCTATGGCTACACCTTC. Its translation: CASSEGLAPRGYGYTF.

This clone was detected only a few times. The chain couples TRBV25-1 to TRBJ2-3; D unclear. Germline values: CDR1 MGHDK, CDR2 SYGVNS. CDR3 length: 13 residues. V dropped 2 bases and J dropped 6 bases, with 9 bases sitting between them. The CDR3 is CASSEPYWDTQYF. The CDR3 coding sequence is TGTGCCAGCAGTGAACCCTATTGGGATACGCAGTATTTT.

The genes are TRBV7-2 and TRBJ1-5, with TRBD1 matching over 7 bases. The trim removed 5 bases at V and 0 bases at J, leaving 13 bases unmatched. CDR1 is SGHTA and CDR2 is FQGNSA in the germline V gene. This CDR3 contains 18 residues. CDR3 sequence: CASSAWRGTVYSNQPQHF. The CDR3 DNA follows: TGTGCCAGCAGCGCCTGGAGAGGGACAGTTTATAGCAATCAGCCCCAGCATTTT.

CDR3 DNA sequence: TGCGCCAGCAGCCAAGTTGCTGCACCACTAGCGGGGGGACCAAGGACCGGGGAGCTGTTTTTT. Translated, it gives CASSQVAAPLAGGPRTGELFF. The V and J genes are TRBV4-3 and TRBJ2-2; 12 bases align to TRBD2. After removal of 1 base from V and 5 bases from J, the junction contained 17 bases not matched to a gene. The length of the CDR3 is 21 residues. Germline V gene lookup returns CDR1 LGHNA and CDR2 YSLEER.

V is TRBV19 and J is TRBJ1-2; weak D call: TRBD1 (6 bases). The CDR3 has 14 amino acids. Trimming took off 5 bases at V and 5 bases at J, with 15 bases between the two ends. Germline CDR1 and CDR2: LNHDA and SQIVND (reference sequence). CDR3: CASSPGHQDYGYTF. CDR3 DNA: TGTGCCAGTAGTCCGGGACATCAGGATTATGGCTACACCTTC.

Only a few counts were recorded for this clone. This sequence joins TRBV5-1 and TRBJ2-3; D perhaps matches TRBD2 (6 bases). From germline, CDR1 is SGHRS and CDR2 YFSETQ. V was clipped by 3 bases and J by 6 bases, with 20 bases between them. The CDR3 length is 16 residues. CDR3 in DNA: TGCGCCAGCAGCTCCGGGACCGGAGGGGAGCGGGATACGCAGTATTTT. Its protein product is CASSSGTGGERDTQYF.

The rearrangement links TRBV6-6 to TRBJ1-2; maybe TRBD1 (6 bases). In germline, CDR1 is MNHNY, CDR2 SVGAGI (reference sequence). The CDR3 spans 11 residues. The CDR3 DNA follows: TGTGCAGCAGCGGGGGCTTATGGCTACACCTTC. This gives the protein CAAAGAYGYTF.

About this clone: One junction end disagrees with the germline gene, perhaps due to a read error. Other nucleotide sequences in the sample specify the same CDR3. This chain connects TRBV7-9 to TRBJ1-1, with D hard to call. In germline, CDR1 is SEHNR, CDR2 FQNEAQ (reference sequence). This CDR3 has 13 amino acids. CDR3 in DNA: TGCGCCAGCAGCCGTACAGAGTACACTGAAGCTTTCTTT. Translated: CASSRTEYTEAFF. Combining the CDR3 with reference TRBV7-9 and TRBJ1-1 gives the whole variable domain DTGVSQNPRHKITKRGQNVTFRCDPISEHNRLYWYRQTLGQGPEFLTYFQNEAQLEKSRLLSDRFSAERPKGSFSTLEIQRTEQGDSAMYLCASSRTEYTEAFFGQGTRLTVV.

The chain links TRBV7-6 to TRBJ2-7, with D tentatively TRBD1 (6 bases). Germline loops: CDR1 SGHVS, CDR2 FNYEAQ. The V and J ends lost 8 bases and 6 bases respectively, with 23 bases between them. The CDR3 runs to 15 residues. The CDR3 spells CASRSSGQKDFEQYF. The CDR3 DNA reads TGTGCCAGCCGGTCCTCGGGACAAAAGGACTTCGAGCAGTACTTC.

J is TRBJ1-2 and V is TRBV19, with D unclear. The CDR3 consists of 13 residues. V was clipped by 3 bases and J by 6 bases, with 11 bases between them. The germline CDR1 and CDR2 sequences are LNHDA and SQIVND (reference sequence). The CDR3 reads CASSISDTNGYTF. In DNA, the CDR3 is TGTGCCAGTAGTATTAGCGACACGAATGGCTACACCTTC.

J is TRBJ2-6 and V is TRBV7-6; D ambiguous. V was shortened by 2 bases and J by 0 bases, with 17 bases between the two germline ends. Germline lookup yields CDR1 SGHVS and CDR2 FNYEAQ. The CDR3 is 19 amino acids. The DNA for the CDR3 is TGTGCCAGCAGCTTAAATTACCCTACAGATTACTCTGGGGCCAACGTCCTGACTTTC. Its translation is CASSLNYPTDYSGANVLTF.